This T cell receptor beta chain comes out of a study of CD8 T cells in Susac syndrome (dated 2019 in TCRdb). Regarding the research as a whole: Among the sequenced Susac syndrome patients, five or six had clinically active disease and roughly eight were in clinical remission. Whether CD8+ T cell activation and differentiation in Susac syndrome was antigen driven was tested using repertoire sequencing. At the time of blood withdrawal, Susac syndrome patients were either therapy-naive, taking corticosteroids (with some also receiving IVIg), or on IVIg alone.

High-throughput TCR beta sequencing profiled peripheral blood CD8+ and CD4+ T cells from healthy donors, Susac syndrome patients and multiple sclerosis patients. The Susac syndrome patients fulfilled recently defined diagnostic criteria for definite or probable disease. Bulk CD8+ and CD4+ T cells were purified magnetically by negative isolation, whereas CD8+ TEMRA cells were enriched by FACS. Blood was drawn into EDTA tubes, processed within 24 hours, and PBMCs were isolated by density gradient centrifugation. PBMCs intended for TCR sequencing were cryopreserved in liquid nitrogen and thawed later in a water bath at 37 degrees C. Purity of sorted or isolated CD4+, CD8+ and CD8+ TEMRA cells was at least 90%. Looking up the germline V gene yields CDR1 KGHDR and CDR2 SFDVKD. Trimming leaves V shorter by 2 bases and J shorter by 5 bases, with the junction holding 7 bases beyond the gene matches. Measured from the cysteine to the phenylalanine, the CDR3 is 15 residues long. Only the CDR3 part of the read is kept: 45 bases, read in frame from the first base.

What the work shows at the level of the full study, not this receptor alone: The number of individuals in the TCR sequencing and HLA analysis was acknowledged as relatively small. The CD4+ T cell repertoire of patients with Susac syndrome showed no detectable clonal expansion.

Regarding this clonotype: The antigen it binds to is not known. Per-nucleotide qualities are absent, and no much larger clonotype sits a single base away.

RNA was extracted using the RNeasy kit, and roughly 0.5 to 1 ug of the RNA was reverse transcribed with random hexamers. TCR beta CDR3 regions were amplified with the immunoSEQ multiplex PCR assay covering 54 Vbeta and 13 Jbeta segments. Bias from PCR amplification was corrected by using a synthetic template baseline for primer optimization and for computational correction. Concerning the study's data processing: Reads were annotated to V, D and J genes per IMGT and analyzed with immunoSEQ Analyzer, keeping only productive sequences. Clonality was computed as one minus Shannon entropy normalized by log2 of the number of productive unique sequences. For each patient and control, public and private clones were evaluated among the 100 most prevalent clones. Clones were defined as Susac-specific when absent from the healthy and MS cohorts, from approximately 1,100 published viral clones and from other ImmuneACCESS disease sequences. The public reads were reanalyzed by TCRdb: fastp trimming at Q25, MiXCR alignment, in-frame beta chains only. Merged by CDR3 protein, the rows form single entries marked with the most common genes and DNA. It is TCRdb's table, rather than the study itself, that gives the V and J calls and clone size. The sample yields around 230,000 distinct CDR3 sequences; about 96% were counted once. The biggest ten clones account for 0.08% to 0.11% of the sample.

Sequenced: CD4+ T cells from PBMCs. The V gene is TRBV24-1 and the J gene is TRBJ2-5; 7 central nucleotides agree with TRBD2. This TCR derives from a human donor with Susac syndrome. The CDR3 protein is CATSDSLGGGETQYF. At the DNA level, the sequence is TGTGCCACCAGTGATTCCCTTGGGGGGGGTGAGACCCAGTACTTC.